These 23 T cell receptor beta chains share one sample of origin, sequenced in a study of shared clonotypes between healthy human individuals. The assay was immunoSEQ multiplex PCR, and TCRdb's table has in-frame clones only and misses some. The data hold approximately 940,000 clones, with approximately 76% observed a single time. Material: memory CD4+ T cells sorted from blood. Subset: CD45RA-negative fraction. All receptors derive from a man between 18 and 35 years old in good health.

The rearrangement uses TRBV4-3 and TRBJ2-7; 12 nucleotides align to TRBD2. The germline gives CDR1 LGHNA, CDR2 YSLEER. V shed 5 bases and J 2 bases; nucleotides not matched to a gene: 4. The CDR3 loop spans 15 amino acids. This chain's CDR3 is CASSVGLAGTYEQYF. The CDR3, as DNA: TGCGCCAGCAGCGTGGGACTAGCGGGTACCTACGAGCAGTACTTC.

The chain has TRBV5-1 and TRBJ2-3, with D possibly being TRBD1 or TRBD2 (5 bases each). This CDR3 spans 15 amino acids. Germline V gene data show CDR1 as SGHRS and CDR2 as YFSETQ. The V end lost 0 bases, the J end lost 7 bases, and 15 bases lay between the germline ends. CDR3 sequence (DNA): TGCGCCAGCAGCTTGGTTTTCGGGGCGTTCAATACGCAGTATTTT. This translates into CASSLVFGAFNTQYF.

The chain couples TRBV5-1 to TRBJ1-1; D possibly corresponds to TRBD1 (5 bases). CDR1 is SGHRS and CDR2 is YFSETQ in the germline V gene. Trimming removed 4 bases at V and 0 bases at J, with 16 bases between. This CDR3 region has 16 residues. The CDR3: CASSLTMGPMNTEAFF. The CDR3 DNA reads TGCGCCAGCAGCCTAACCATGGGACCTATGAACACTGAAGCTTTCTTT.

The rearrangement uses TRBV6-1 and TRBJ1-1; 8 bases match TRBD1. Germline trimming cut 5 bases from V and 7 bases from J; bases unmatched to any gene: 6. This CDR3 has 13 residues. Germline assignment: CDR1 MNHNS and CDR2 SASEGT. DNA for the CDR3: TGTGCCAGCAGTCAAATAGACAGGGGTGAAGCTTTCTTT. Encoded protein: CASSQIDRGEAFF.

Comments on this clone: An end of the junction differs from the germline gene, which may be a read error. The chain uses TRBV7-7 and TRBJ2-1; D may be TRBD1 (6 bases). There are 15 residues in the CDR3. Germline CDR1 SSHAT, CDR2 FNYEAQ (reference sequence). The CDR3 reads CASSLAPGAYNEQFF. The CDR3 region has the DNA TGTGCTAGCAGCTTGGCCCCAGGGGCGTACAATGAGCAGTTCTTC.

On this clone itself: The sample contains more than one DNA sequence encoding this CDR3. The chain employs TRBV28 and TRBJ1-2; 10 nucleotides align to TRBD1. This CDR3 spans 14 amino acids. With 6 bases clipped from V and 2 bases from J, the junction kept 3 bases outside the gene matches. CDR1 MDHEN and CDR2 SYDVKM come from the germline V gene. As DNA, the CDR3 is TGTGCCAGCAGCAGGACAGGGGGGAACTATGGCTACACCTTC. Its translation: CASSRTGGNYGYTF.

This chain joins TRBV14 and TRBJ1-2, with a weak D call TRBD1 (5 bases). V lost 0 bases to trimming and J lost 6 bases, with 17 bases between them. Germline V gene lookup returns CDR1 SGHDN and CDR2 FVKESK. The CDR3 is 16 residues long. CDR3 nucleotide sequence: TGTGCCAGCAGCCAAGATGGGCCCCAGGGAGAGAATGGCTACACCTTC. This codes for CASSQDGPQGENGYTF. The entire variable domain, with the rest obtained from reference TRBV14 and TRBJ1-2, is as follows: EAGVTQFPSHSVIEKGQTVTLRCDPISGHDNLYWYRRVMGKEIKFLLHFVKESKQDESGMPNNRFLAERTGGTYSTLKVQPAELEDSGVYFCASSQDGPQGENGYTFGSGTRLTVV.

This clone occurred once. This chain joins TRBV4-2 and TRBJ2-1; weak D call: TRBD1 (5 bases). The V gene's germline CDR1 is LGHNA and CDR2 YNFKEQ. The CDR3 has 16 residues. V dropped 0 bases and J dropped 5 bases, with 14 bases sitting between them. CDR3 loop: CASSQERTTGNNEQFF. As DNA, the CDR3 is TGTGCCAGCAGCCAAGAGAGGACCACAGGTAACAATGAGCAGTTCTTC.

The chain links TRBV12-5 to TRBJ2-5; possibly TRBD1 for D (6 bases). This CDR3 region has 15 residues. Germline CDR1 LGHNT, CDR2 FRNRAP. The V gene lost 10 bases and the J gene lost 0 bases, with 18 bases spanning the gap. CDR3 region: CATNYLQGHQETQYF. The CDR3 DNA reads as TGTGCTACTAACTACCTTCAGGGGCACCAAGAGACCCAGTACTTC. Full variable domain (remainder filled in from reference TRBV12-5 and TRBJ2-5): DARVTQTPRHKVTEMGQEVTMRCQPILGHNTVFWYRQTMMQGLELLAYFRNRAPLDDSGMPKDRFSAEMPDATLATLKIQPSEPRDSAVYFCATNYLQGHQETQYFGPGTRLLVL.

DNA of the CDR3: TGCGCCAGCAGCCCGAGGACTAGACCCGACAATGAGCAGTTCTTC. Translating gives CASSPRTRPDNEQFF. The rearrangement uses TRBV5-1 and TRBJ2-1; 7 positions agree with TRBD2. The CDR3 has 15 residues. The trim removed 4 bases at V and 5 bases at J, leaving 9 bases unmatched. CDR1 is SGHRS and CDR2 is YFSETQ in the germline V gene.

The chain carries TRBV6-6 and TRBJ2-1; D gene ambiguous. Trimming shortened V by 6 bases and J by 4 bases, and 13 bases separated the two germline ends. Germline-derived CDR1 and CDR2 are MNHNY and SVGAGI (reference sequence). The CDR3 extends over 14 amino acids. CDR3 in DNA: TGTGCCAGCAGCAGAACGGAATATTACAATGAGCAGTTCTTC. Encoded protein: CASSRTEYYNEQFF.

Ten or more counts support this clone. The chain uses TRBV6-6 and TRBJ2-2; D is perhaps TRBD2 (5 bases). V was cut by 7 bases and J by 6 bases, with 15 bases left in between. From germline, CDR1 is MNHNY and CDR2 SVGAGI (reference sequence). The CDR3 contains 14 residues. CDR3 coding DNA: TGTGCCAGCACACTAGGGCTAGACGCCGGGGAGCTGTTTTTT. This sequence encodes CASTLGLDAGELFF.

This chain connects TRBV28 to TRBJ1-1; D not certain. V shed 1 base and J shed 3 bases, with 9 bases lying between them. The CDR3 contains 14 residues. Germline V gene data show CDR1 as MDHEN and CDR2 as SYDVKM. The CDR3 nucleotides read TGTGCCAGCAGTTTATACCGACTAGACACTGAAGCTTTCTTT. It translates to CASSLYRLDTEAFF.

This clone appeared a few times. The chain links TRBV7-8 to TRBJ2-1; TRBD2 might be the D (5 bases). V was cut by 1 base and J by 5 bases, with 12 bases left in between. Germline V gene lookup returns CDR1 SGHVS and CDR2 FQNEAQ. This CDR3 has 15 residues. CDR3 loop: CASSLEGSPNNEQFF. CDR3 DNA: TGTGCCAGCAGCTTAGAAGGGAGTCCAAACAATGAGCAGTTCTTC.

This clone was seen once. The chain carries TRBV29-1 and TRBJ1-1, with 8 positions matching TRBD1. This CDR3 has 13 amino acids. V trimming: 4 bases; J trimming: 6 bases; junction bases outside the gene matches: 7. Germline assignment: CDR1 SQVTM and CDR2 ANQGSEA. The CDR3 DNA is TGCAGCGTTGGTCTTGGACAGGGTCCTGAAGCTTTCTTT. The encoded protein is CSVGLGQGPEAFF.

This clone has more than one count but fewer than ten. Other DNA sequences of this sample code for an identical CDR3. This rearrangement joins TRBV5-6 to TRBJ1-4; 8 bases align to TRBD1. V trimming: 4 bases; J trimming: 6 bases; junction bases outside the gene matches: 5. The CDR3 runs 14 residues. Germline V gene data show CDR1 as SGHDT and CDR2 as YYEEEE. The CDR3 is CASSPGGRYEKLFF. Written as DNA, the CDR3 is TGTGCCAGCAGCCCAGGGGGCAGGTATGAAAAACTGTTTTTT.

As regards this clone: This same CDR3 is encoded by further DNA sequences in the sample. The genes are TRBV18 and TRBJ1-6; D gene uncertain. V gave up 2 bases and J gave up 5 bases, with 4 bases separating them. Germline CDR1 is KGHSH and CDR2 is LQKENI. The CDR3 extends over 13 amino acids. In DNA, the CDR3 is TGTGCCAGCTCACCAGGGAATAATTCACCCCTCCACTTT. Translating gives CASSPGNNSPLHF. Using reference TRBV18 and TRBJ1-6 for the parts outside the CDR3, the full variable domain is NAGVMQNPRHLVRRRGQEARLRCSPMKGHSHVYWYRQLPEEGLKFMVYLQKENIIDESGMPKERFSAEFPKEGPSILRIQQVVRGDSAAYFCASSPGNNSPLHFGNGTRLTVT.

The V gene is TRBV7-2, the J gene TRBJ2-3; D uncertain. The CDR3 spans 12 residues. Germline assignment: CDR1 SGHTA and CDR2 FQGNSA. V was clipped by 10 bases and J by 4 bases, with 12 bases between them. The CDR3 bases are TGTGCCATAGGGCTTTTCCCAGATACGCAGTATTTT. Translating gives CAIGLFPDTQYF.

The chain links TRBV30 to TRBJ1-3; 9 nucleotides match TRBD1. The J segment lost 3 bases and the V segment lost 0 bases, leaving 6 bases of the junction unmatched. From germline, CDR1 is GTSNPN and CDR2 SVGIG (reference sequence). The CDR3 covers 16 residues. CDR3 DNA sequence: TGTGCCTGGAGTGTTACAGGGGGCATGTATGGAAACACCATATATTTT. Its translation: CAWSVTGGMYGNTIYF.

The genes are TRBV6-4 and TRBJ2-7, with 7 bases matching TRBD1. Losses at the gene ends were 4 bases for V and 5 bases for J; bases not matched to a gene: 11. In germline, CDR1 is MRHNA, CDR2 SNTAGT. The CDR3 contains 15 residues. For the CDR3, the DNA is TGTGCCAGCAGTGTCCAGGGACAGCTTGAGCACGAGCAGTACTTC. It specifies CASSVQGQLEHEQYF.

This chain links TRBV28 with TRBJ2-4, with D hard to call. In germline, CDR1 is MDHEN, CDR2 SYDVKM. The V end lost 2 bases, the J end lost 0 bases, and 11 bases lay between the germline ends. This CDR3 has 16 amino acids. This CDR3 reads CASSLSYSLAKNIQYF. Written as DNA, the CDR3 is TGTGCCAGCAGTTTAAGCTACAGTCTAGCCAAAAACATTCAGTACTTC.

The chain carries TRBV2 and TRBJ1-2; D is possibly TRBD1 (5 bases). The length of the CDR3 is 14 residues. The V end was cut by 4 bases, the J end by 3 bases, with 12 bases between. CDR1 SNHLY and CDR2 FYNNEI come from the germline V gene. The CDR3 DNA reads TGTGCCAGCAGTGCAGGGTGGGCGGACTATGGCTACACCTTC. Encoded protein: CASSAGWADYGYTF.

V usage is TRBV29-1 and J usage is TRBJ2-7, with 12 nucleotides matching TRBD1. The junction had 4 bases not matched to a gene; V was cut back by 4 bases and J by 6 bases. Germline assignment: CDR1 SQVTM and CDR2 ANQGSEA. The CDR3 totals 13 residues. This chain's CDR3 is CSVAGQGAGEQYF. CDR3 bases: TGCAGCGTTGCGGGACAGGGGGCGGGCGAGCAGTACTTC.